This T cell receptor beta chain was observed in a study of CD8+CD57+ T cells in acquired aplastic anemia. Study-level information: Sorted CD4+ and CD8+ cells yielded around 3 ug of DNA on average.

Genomic DNA provided the template from which TCR beta VDJ and CDR3 profiles were obtained. One entry per CDR3 protein results from TCRdb running MiXCR on the reads. The top ten hold roughly 0.89% of the sample, which has approximately 470,000 distinct CDR3 sequences, about a third seen once. The CDR3 has 14 amino acids. The V gene's germline CDR1 is LNHDA and CDR2 SQIVND (reference sequence). The V end was cut by 7 bases, the J end by 0 bases, with 12 bases between. All patients picked for sequencing had shown, by flow cytometry, an expansion of CD8+CD57+ cells. Receipt of therapy had not occurred in any patient by the time of blood sampling.

This sequence joins TRBV19 and TRBJ1-2; TRBD1 might be the D (6 bases). Sequenced material: sorted CD4+, CD8+, or CD8+CD57+ T cells (not recorded which) from PBMCs. The receptor was derived from a human donor with aplastic anemia. CDR3 sequence: CASTMTGPNYGYTF. CDR3 DNA: TGTGCCAGTACTATGACAGGTCCTAACTATGGCTACACCTTC.